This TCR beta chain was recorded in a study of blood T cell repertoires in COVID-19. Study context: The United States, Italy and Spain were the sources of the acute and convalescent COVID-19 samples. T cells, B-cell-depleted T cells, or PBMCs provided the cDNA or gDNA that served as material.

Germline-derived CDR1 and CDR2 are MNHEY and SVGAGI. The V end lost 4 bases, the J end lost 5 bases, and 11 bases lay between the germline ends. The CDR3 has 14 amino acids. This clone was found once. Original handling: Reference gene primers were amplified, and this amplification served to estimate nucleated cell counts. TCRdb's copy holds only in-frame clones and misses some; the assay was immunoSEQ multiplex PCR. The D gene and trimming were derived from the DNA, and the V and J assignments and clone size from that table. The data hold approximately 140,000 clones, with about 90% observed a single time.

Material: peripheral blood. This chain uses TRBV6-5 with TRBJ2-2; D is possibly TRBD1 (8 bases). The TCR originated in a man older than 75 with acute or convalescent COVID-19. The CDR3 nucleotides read TGTGCCAGCAGTTTACAGGGGGGGACCGGGGAGCTGTTTTTT. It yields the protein CASSLQGGTGELFF.